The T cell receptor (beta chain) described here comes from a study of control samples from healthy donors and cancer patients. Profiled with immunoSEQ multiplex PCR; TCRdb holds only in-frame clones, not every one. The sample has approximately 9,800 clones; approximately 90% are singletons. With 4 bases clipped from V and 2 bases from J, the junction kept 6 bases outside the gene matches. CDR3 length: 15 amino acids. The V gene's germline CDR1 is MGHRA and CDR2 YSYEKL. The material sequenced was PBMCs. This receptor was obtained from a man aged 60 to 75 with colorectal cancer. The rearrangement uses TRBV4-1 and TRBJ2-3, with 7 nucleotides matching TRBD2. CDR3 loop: CASSRGTTPTDTQYF. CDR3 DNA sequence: TGCGCCAGCAGCCGCGGGACTACCCCCACAGATACGCAGTATTTT.